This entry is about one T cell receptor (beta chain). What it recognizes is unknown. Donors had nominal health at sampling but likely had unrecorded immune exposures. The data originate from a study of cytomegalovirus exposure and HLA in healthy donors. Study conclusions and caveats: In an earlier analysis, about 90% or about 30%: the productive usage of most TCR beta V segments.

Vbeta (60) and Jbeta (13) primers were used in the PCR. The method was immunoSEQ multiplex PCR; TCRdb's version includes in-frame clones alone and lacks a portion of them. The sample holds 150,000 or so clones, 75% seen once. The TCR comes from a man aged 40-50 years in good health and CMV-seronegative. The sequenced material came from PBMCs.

The CDR3 here is CAWDGTDNTEAFF. The CDR3 nucleotides read TGTGCCTGGGATGGGACTGACAACACTGAAGCTTTCTTT. J is TRBJ1-1 and V is TRBV30; tentatively, D is TRBD1 (5 bases). Trimming removed 5 bases from V and 2 bases from J, with 12 bases in between. This CDR3 has 13 residues. CDR1 is GTSNPN, CDR2 SVGIG, per germline (reference sequence).